Below, one T cell receptor beta chain is given with its context. Germline CDR1 is SGHKS and CDR2 is YYEKEE (reference sequence). This CDR3 has 14 residues. Trimming cost V 0 bases and J 4 bases, with 10 bases left between them. This sample was taken from a study of shared clonotypes between healthy human individuals. Researchers divided each subset's genomic DNA evenly across several immunoSEQ plates. Each unsorted PBMC replicate got 300 ng genomic DNA, around 30,000 genomes. Only in-frame clones appear in the TCRdb table, and some are missing; sequencing was by immunoSEQ multiplex PCR. This sample has hundreds of thousands of clones, with around 76% found just once.

Sample: PBMCs. The clonotype was recovered from a woman aged 40 to 49 in good health. Some clones in this sample may be carry-over from other donors' samples. The V gene is TRBV5-5, the J gene TRBJ1-2, with D perhaps matching TRBD1 (6 bases). The CDR3 protein is CASSLAGASYGYTF. The CDR3 nucleotides are TGTGCCAGCAGCTTGGCAGGGGCGAGCTATGGCTACACCTTC. The variable domain in full, completed from reference TRBV5-5 and TRBJ1-2, reads DAGVTQSPTHLIKTRGQQVTLRCSPISGHKSVSWYQQVLGQGPQFIFQYYEKEERGRGNFPDRFSARQFPNYSSELNVNALLLGDSALYLCASSLAGASYGYTFGSGTRLTVV.